The 30 T cell receptor beta chains given below trace back to one sample, sequenced in a study of shared clonotypes between healthy human individuals. This table comes from immunoSEQ multiplex PCR, and its TCRdb copy is limited to in-frame clones, with some not included. The sample lists approximately 740,000 clones, over 65% occurring once. Sample: memory CD4+ T cells sorted from blood. The subset is: CD45RA-negative fraction. The receptors were sampled from a woman between 25 and 40 years old in good health.

The CDR3 reads CASRPSQSQHIQYF. The CDR3, as DNA: TGTGCCAGCAGGCCTAGTCAGTCACAGCACATTCAGTACTTC. The V call is TRBV6-5, the J call TRBJ2-4; D remains ambiguous. V lost 6 bases, J lost 8 bases, and 17 bases lay in between. The CDR3 runs 14 residues. From germline, CDR1 is MNHEY and CDR2 SVGAGI.

V usage is TRBV4-1 and J usage is TRBJ2-1; 8 nucleotides line up with TRBD2. V dropped 0 bases and J dropped 7; count of bases not matched to a gene: 11. Germline values: CDR1 MGHRA, CDR2 YSYEKL. This CDR3 is 17 amino acids long. The CDR3, as DNA: TGCGCCAGCAGCCAAGATGTTGTGGCGGGAGGTGTTAATGAGCAGTTCTTC. Translated: CASSQDVVAGGVNEQFF.

This sequence joins TRBV5-6 and TRBJ2-5, with unresolved D. V was pared by 0 bases and J by 6 bases, with 12 bases between. Germline V gives CDR1 SGHDT, CDR2 YYEEEE. The CDR3 contains 14 residues. The CDR3 DNA reads as TGTGCCAGCAGCTTGGTTGGTGGTGCACAGACCCAGTACTTC. This translates into CASSLVGGAQTQYF.

Notes on this clone: The same CDR3 is also encoded by other DNA sequences in this sample. V gene TRBV6-5 combines with J gene TRBJ2-7; D gene ambiguous. V gave up 9 bases and J gave up 0 bases, with 12 bases separating them. Germline loops: CDR1 MNHEY, CDR2 SVGAGI. The CDR3 has 13 amino acids. The chain's CDR3 is CASSPDGSYEQYF. CDR3 coding DNA: TGTGCCAGTAGTCCGGACGGCTCCTACGAGCAGTACTTC.

The chain recombines TRBV7-8 with TRBJ2-5, with TRBD1 identical over 10 bases. The V and J ends lost 5 bases and 5 bases, in that order; junction bases with no gene match: 8. In germline, CDR1 is SGHVS, CDR2 FQNEAQ. This CDR3 spans 15 amino acids. This chain's CDR3 is CASSIRDRGLETQYF. Here the CDR3 DNA reads TGTGCCAGCAGCATCCGGGACAGGGGTTTGGAGACCCAGTACTTC.

Worth noting for this clone: Other DNA variants within this sample encode the same CDR3. V gene TRBV2 combines with J gene TRBJ2-3; no clear D gene. Trimming stripped 6 bases from V and 2 bases from J, with 6 bases between. This CDR3 comprises 12 residues. CDR1 is SNHLY, CDR2 FYNNEI, per germline. The CDR3 DNA sequence: TGTGCCAGCAGCGCCGACACAGATACGCAGTATTTT. It encodes CASSADTDTQYF. Filled out from reference TRBV2 and TRBJ2-3, the complete variable domain reads EPEVTQTPSHQVTQMGQEVILRCVPISNHLYFYWYRQILGQKVEFLVSFYNNEISEKSEIFDDQFSVERPDGSNFTLKIRSTKLEDSAMYFCASSADTDTQYFGPGTRLTVL.

The chain uses TRBV19 and TRBJ1-2; 8 bases fit TRBD1. J was trimmed by 8 bases and V by 10 bases; bases with no gene match: 18. The CDR3 sequence is 15 residues long. Germline V CDR1 and CDR2: LNHDA, SQIVND (reference sequence). Written as DNA, the CDR3 is TGTGCCACCTTAGTCTCTTCGGGACAGGTTACCGGCTACACCTTC. It specifies CATLVSSGQVTGYTF. Looking up the rest from reference TRBV19 and TRBJ1-2 gives the full variable domain: DGGITQSPKYLFRKEGQNVTLSCEQNLNHDAMYWYRQDPGQGLRLIYYSQIVNDFQKGDIAEGYSVSREKKESFPLTVTSAQKNPTAFYLCATLVSSGQVTGYTFGSGTRLTVV.

This clone was counted a single time. The chain carries TRBV5-4 and TRBJ2-7; TRBD2 aligns across 11 bases. The V gene's germline CDR1 is SGHNT and CDR2 YYREEE (reference sequence). The CDR3 runs 17 residues. J lost 2 bases, V lost 5 bases, and 12 bases had no gene match. The DNA of the CDR3 is TGTGCCAGCAGTCAGAGCCTCATGACTAGCGGGGCCTACGAGCAGTACTTC. This codes for CASSQSLMTSGAYEQYF.

Only one count was recorded for this clone. The chain combines TRBV11-2 with TRBJ2-3, with D perhaps TRBD2 (7 bases). The germline V gene encodes CDR1 SGHAT and CDR2 FQNNGV. Trimming pared 5 bases from V and 3 bases from J, leaving 18 bases between. CDR3 length: 16 residues. The CDR3 DNA reads TGTGCCAGCAGCCTCCGGTGGGGGAGGGGGACAGATACGCAGTATTTT. Its translation: CASSLRWGRGTDTQYF. Combining the CDR3 with reference TRBV11-2 and TRBJ2-3 gives the whole variable domain EAGVAQSPRYKIIEKRQSVAFWCNPISGHATLYWYQQILGQGPKLLIQFQNNGVVDDSQLPKDRFSAERLKGVDSTLKIQPAKLEDSAVYLCASSLRWGRGTDTQYFGPGTRLTVL.

The chain recombines TRBV5-4 with TRBJ2-5; TRBD1 might be the D (6 bases). V was clipped by 0 bases and J by 5 bases, with 11 bases between them. This CDR3 comprises 14 residues. Germline V gives CDR1 SGHNT, CDR2 YYREEE (reference sequence). Here the CDR3 reads CASSLDGGSETQYF. The CDR3 nucleotides read TGTGCCAGCAGCTTGGATGGGGGCAGCGAGACCCAGTACTTC.

V is TRBV7-2 and J is TRBJ1-5; D is unclear. Germline V CDR1 and CDR2: SGHTA, FQGNSA. Trimming removed 1 base from V and 5 bases from J, with 12 bases in between. The CDR3 is 15 amino acids. DNA of the CDR3: TGTGCCAGCAGCTTAGGGTATTTGCGGGATCAGCCCCAGCATTTT. This sequence encodes CASSLGYLRDQPQHF.

A remark on this clone: The identical CDR3 is also encoded by other nucleotide sequences in the sample. The rearrangement joins TRBV7-9 to TRBJ1-2, with D hard to call. Trimming pared 0 bases from V and 2 bases from J, leaving 4 bases between. The CDR3 is 13 residues long. The germline V gene has CDR1 SEHNR and CDR2 FQNEAQ (reference sequence). CDR3 in DNA: TGTGCCAGCAGCTTAGCAGGGAACTATGGCTACACCTTC. It is translated as CASSLAGNYGYTF.

Only one count was recorded for this clone. The rearrangement links TRBV12-1 to TRBJ2-3; the table's TRBD1 call for D was not verified on the DNA. TRBV12-1 is reported as a pseudogene. The CDR3 loop spans 15 amino acids. The CDR3 DNA reads TGTGCCAGCAGCCTGAGGACAAGTAGCACAGATACGCAGTATTTT. Translated: CASSLRTSSTDTQYF.

The chain joins TRBV7-9 to TRBJ2-3; maybe TRBD2 (5 bases). Germline V gives CDR1 SEHNR, CDR2 FQNEAQ (reference sequence). The V end was cut by 3 bases, the J end by 4 bases, with 11 bases between. The CDR3 loop spans 14 amino acids. The CDR3 protein is CASSFAGEADTQYF. CDR3 bases: TGTGCCAGCAGCTTCGCCGGGGAAGCAGATACGCAGTATTTT.

The V call is TRBV7-2, the J call TRBJ2-2; TRBD2 aligns across 10 bases. Per the germline V gene, CDR1 is SGHTA and CDR2 is FQGNSA. The CDR3 has 17 amino acids. The V and J ends lost 5 bases and 4 bases, in that order; junction bases with no gene match: 10. The CDR3, as DNA: TGTGCCAGCAGCCGAGACCCTAGCGGGGGATTCACCGGGGAGCTGTTTTTT. Translating gives CASSRDPSGGFTGELFF.

This clone was seen a single time. The chain links TRBV5-6 to TRBJ2-7, with D unclear. Looked up from germline, CDR1 is SGHDT and CDR2 is YYEEEE. The CDR3 totals 12 residues. The V gene lost 1 base and the J gene lost 9 bases, with 11 bases spanning the gap. The CDR3 is CASSLSSMSQYF. CDR3 coding DNA: TGTGCCAGCAGCTTGAGCTCAATGTCGCAGTACTTC.

This chain links TRBV5-1 with TRBJ1-5; D is possibly TRBD1 (6 bases). V shed 2 bases and J shed 4 bases, with 22 bases lying between them. Germline V lookup: CDR1 SGHRS, CDR2 YFSETQ. The CDR3 loop spans 18 amino acids. As DNA, the CDR3 is TGCGCCAGCAGCTTTAGTGTCTATGGGGGGCAAAAAAATCAGCCCCAGCATTTT. Its protein is CASSFSVYGGQKNQPQHF.

This chain links TRBV2 with TRBJ2-4; TRBD1 is a possible D gene (5 bases). CDR3 length: 12 residues. With 6 bases removed from V and 14 bases from J, the gap between germline ends came to 17 bases. CDR1 is SNHLY, CDR2 FYNNEI, per germline. CDR3 in amino acids: CASRALREWKYF. Here the CDR3 DNA reads TGTGCCAGCAGGGCGCTCAGGGAATGGAAGTACTTC.

The chain links TRBV4-2 to TRBJ2-2; perhaps D is TRBD1 or TRBD2 (5 bases each). Germline-derived CDR1 and CDR2 are LGHNA and YNFKEQ. This CDR3 contains 16 residues. V lost 1 base and J 3 bases, leaving 12 bases between the germline ends. The CDR3 DNA reads TGTGCCAGCAGCCAAGGGCCGCGAGGGGACACCGGGGAGCTGTTTTTT. It is translated as CASSQGPRGDTGELFF.

The V gene is TRBV4-1, the J gene TRBJ2-2; 11 bases agree with TRBD2. The V segment lost 4 bases and the J segment 6 bases; nucleotides outside the gene matches: 4. CDR1 MGHRA and CDR2 YSYEKL come from the germline V gene. The CDR3 spans 15 residues. The CDR3 region has the DNA TGCGCCAGCAGCCGATCTAGCGGGAGGTCCGGGGAGCTGTTTTTT. Amino acid sequence: CASSRSSGRSGELFF.

The V and J genes are TRBV7-9 and TRBJ1-2, with D unclear. Germline V gives CDR1 SEHNR, CDR2 FQNEAQ (reference sequence). Trimming stripped 1 base from V and 6 bases from J, with 15 bases between. CDR3 length: 15 amino acids. The CDR3, as DNA: TGTGCCAGCAGCTTAGTGGCCGGCGTATTGAATGGCTACACCTTC. Translating gives CASSLVAGVLNGYTF.

The V gene is TRBV19, the J gene TRBJ1-4, with TRBD1 as a possible D gene (5 bases). There are 15 residues in the CDR3. CDR1 LNHDA and CDR2 SQIVND come from the germline V gene (reference sequence). Trimming pared 4 bases from V and 4 bases from J, leaving 13 bases between. The CDR3 region has the DNA TGTGCCAGTAGTACCACAGGTCTTCGTAATGAAAAACTGTTTTTT. Amino acids: CASSTTGLRNEKLFF.

A remark on this clone: Other nucleotide sequences in the sample specify the same CDR3. The chain employs TRBV28 and TRBJ2-7, with no clear D. The ends were cut back, 1 base at V and 3 bases at J, with 4 bases in the middle. The CDR3 runs 12 residues. Germline V lookup: CDR1 MDHEN, CDR2 SYDVKM. The CDR3 DNA reads as TGTGCCAGCAGTTTATCCAGCTACGAGCAGTACTTC. Translating it yields CASSLSSYEQYF.

On this clone: This sample includes further DNA sequences coding for the same CDR3. This rearrangement joins TRBV9 to TRBJ2-3; no clear D. The CDR3 totals 14 residues. The germline V gene encodes CDR1 SGDLS and CDR2 YYNGEE. V was pared by 0 bases and J by 0 bases, with 5 bases between. The CDR3 loop is CASSVVGSTDTQYF. The CDR3, as DNA: TGTGCCAGCAGCGTAGTAGGAAGCACAGATACGCAGTATTTT. The full variable domain, in which reference TRBV9 and TRBJ2-3 provide the parts outside the CDR3, is DSGVTQTPKHLITATGQRVTLRCSPRSGDLSVYWYQQSLDQGLQFLIQYYNGEERAKGNILERFSAQQFPDLHSELNLSSLELGDSALYFCASSVVGSTDTQYFGPGTRLTVL.

The J gene is TRBJ2-7, the V gene TRBV4-1, with 7 bases fitting TRBD2. The length of the CDR3 is 16 residues. With 0 bases clipped from V and 2 bases from J, the junction kept 7 bases outside the gene matches. In germline, CDR1 is MGHRA, CDR2 YSYEKL. CDR3 nucleotides: TGCGCCAGCAGCCAAGAAAGGCGGGAGCAAACCTACGAGCAGTACTTC. Its protein is CASSQERREQTYEQYF.

The chain recombines TRBV10-2 with TRBJ2-3; tentative D call: TRBD2 (5 bases). Germline V gene data show CDR1 as WSHSY and CDR2 as SAAADI. The CDR3 has 15 amino acids. Trimming pared 6 bases from V and 0 bases from J, leaving 13 bases between. The CDR3 coding sequence is TGCGCCAGCAGCTGGGATAGCGCGAGCACAGATACGCAGTATTTT. Translated: CASSWDSASTDTQYF.

This clone has a handful of counts. This rearrangement joins TRBV5-1 to TRBJ1-1; the D is unclear. Germline lookup yields CDR1 SGHRS and CDR2 YFSETQ. The CDR3 loop spans 15 amino acids. The V end lost 5 bases, the J end lost 2 bases, and 16 bases lay between the germline ends. CDR3 in DNA: TGCGCCAGCAGTTCCGGGAACACCGCCAACACTGAAGCTTTCTTT. This sequence encodes CASSSGNTANTEAFF. Filled out from reference TRBV5-1 and TRBJ1-1, the complete variable domain reads KAGVTQTPRYLIKTRGQQVTLSCSPISGHRSVSWYQQTPGQGLQFLFEYFSETQRNKGNFPGRFSGRQFSNSRSEMNVSTLELGDSALYLCASSSGNTANTEAFFGQGTRLTVV.

V usage is TRBV19 and J usage is TRBJ1-2, with a possible D match to TRBD1 (6 bases). Looked up from germline, CDR1 is LNHDA and CDR2 is SQIVND (reference sequence). Trimming shortened V by 7 bases and J by 0 bases, and 9 bases separated the two germline ends. This CDR3 has 13 residues. The DNA for the CDR3 is TGTGCCAGTAACCGGGACACTAACTATGGCTACACCTTC. Its translation is CASNRDTNYGYTF.

The chain uses TRBV6-5 and TRBJ2-7; 14 nucleotides align to TRBD2. The CDR3 has 15 amino acids. CDR1 and CDR2 from the germline V gene are MNHEY and SVGAGI. With 5 bases clipped from V and 6 bases from J, the junction kept 6 bases outside the gene matches. The CDR3 sequence: CASSTGTSGSPEQYF. The CDR3 DNA reads TGTGCCAGCAGTACTGGGACTAGCGGGAGCCCCGAGCAGTACTTC.

J is TRBJ2-3 and V is TRBV19; TRBD1 matches at 8 bases. Losses at the gene ends were 6 bases for V and 6 bases for J; bases not matched to a gene: 14. CDR3 length equals 16 residues. CDR1 LNHDA and CDR2 SQIVND come from the germline V gene (reference sequence). In DNA form, the CDR3 reads TGTGCCAGTAGCCGCGGACAGGGCGGATTGTGGGATACGCAGTATTTT. Translation: CASSRGQGGLWDTQYF.